This record concerns one TCR beta chain sequence. The data belong to a study of T cells after posttransplantation cyclophosphamide. Repertoires were generated with immunoSEQ multiplex PCR, while TCRdb's copy carries only in-frame clones and drops some. The table lists about 16,000 clones, 94% of them singletons. The naive gate required viable CD3+CD4+ or CD3+CD8+ cells with CCR7+CD45RA+CD45RO-CD95-CD27+CD28+ phenotype. The CDR3 consists of 14 residues. Germline V gene lookup returns CDR1 SGHTA and CDR2 FQGTGA. V shed 5 bases and J shed 3 bases, with 13 bases lying between them. The genes are TRBV7-3 and TRBJ1-1, with no clear D. This receptor was obtained from a woman between 45 and 60 years old in good health and a related stem cell transplant donor. Material: naive CD4+ T cells sorted from blood. DNA for the CDR3: TGTGCCAGCAGCCTTACCCCGGTGGACACTGAAGCTTTCTTT. Its protein is CASSLTPVDTEAFF.